This T cell receptor beta chain was obtained from a study of identical twins. TCRdb processed the 5' RACE reads anew with MiXCR; each CDR3 protein has one entry. This table has about 470,000 distinct CDR3 sequences, roughly a quarter appearing once. The same sample was also studied in work on T cells expressing NK-cell markers.

Material: CD4+ T cells sorted from blood. This sequence was found in a woman under 30 in good health.

The CDR3 is CASRRSAVGGELFF. CDR3 DNA sequence: TGTGCCAGCAGGCGTAGTGCGGTAGGCGGGGAGCTGTTTTTT. The rearrangement joins TRBV6-4 to TRBJ2-2, with no clear D. CDR3 length equals 14 residues. V shed 6 bases and J shed 7 bases, with 15 bases lying between them. Germline lookup yields CDR1 MRHNA and CDR2 SNTAGT.